The rows below give T cell receptor beta chains drawn from one sample of a study of blood T cells in healthy people across ages. TCRdb recomputed calls from the 5' RACE reads with MiXCR, one row per CDR3 protein. The repertoire has hundreds of thousands of distinct CDR3 sequences, 20% to 25% of them found once; the top ten carry 3% to 4%. Source material: blood. These receptor sequences come from a man in his 70s in good health. Both conserved end residues are part of each CDR3. A D gene is named only where the DNA matches it firmly. Some rows have no size entry. The others give once, few or many, or a class for an expanded clone.

D: -; size: few; V: TRBV10-3; J: TRBJ2-5; CDR3: CAISYEGGTQYF; DNA: TGTGCCATCAGCTACGAGGGGGGGACCCAGTACTTC
D: -; size: few; V: TRBV20-1; J: TRBJ2-7; CDR3: CSAIQVPYEQYF; DNA: TGCAGTGCTATACAGGTCCCCTACGAGCAGTACTTC
D: TRBD1; size: once; V: TRBV15; J: TRBJ2-3; CDR3: CATSREQGLSTDTQYF; DNA: TGTGCCACCAGCAGAGAACAGGGGCTAAGCACAGATACGCAGTATTTT
D: TRBD2; size: few; V: TRBV7-9; J: TRBJ2-3; CDR3: CASSLVLDAGADTQYF; DNA: TGTGCCAGCAGCTTAGTTTTGGATGCGGGAGCAGATACGCAGTATTTT
D: TRBD1; size: -; V: TRBV28; J: TRBJ2-7; CDR3: CASRGNDRAYEQYF; DNA: TGTGCCAGCAGGGGAAACGACAGGGCCTACGAGCAGTACTTC
D: -; size: -; V: TRBV27; J: TRBJ2-5; CDR3: CASSSARKETQYF; DNA: TGTGCCAGCAGCTCCGCGCGGAAAGAGACCCAGTACTTC
D: -; size: few; V: TRBV6-1; J: TRBJ2-1; CDR3: CASSEGGRYNEQFF; DNA: TGTGCCAGCAGTGAAGGAGGGCGCTACAATGAGCAGTTCTTC
D: -; size: -; V: TRBV14; J: TRBJ1-4; CDR3: CASSLPTGVLFF; DNA: TGTGCCAGCAGCCTTCCGACCGGGGTCCTGTTTTTT
D: -; size: -; V: TRBV5-1; J: TRBJ2-7; CDR3: CASSFAQASYEQYF; DNA: TGCGCCAGCAGCTTTGCACAGGCGAGCTACGAGCAGTACTTC
D: TRBD1; size: -; V: TRBV9; J: TRBJ2-1; CDR3: CTSSGGTGYEQFF; DNA: TGTACCAGCAGCGGCGGGACAGGGTACGAGCAGTTCTTC
D: -; size: -; V: TRBV20-1; J: TRBJ1-4; CDR3: CKASGNEKLFF; DNA: TGCAAGGCGTCGGGTAATGAAAAACTGTTTTTT
D: TRBD2; size: -; V: TRBV9; J: TRBJ2-1; CDR3: CASSGHRDYHNEQFF; DNA: TGTGCCAGCAGCGGGCACCGGGACTACCACAATGAGCAGTTCTTC
D: -; size: many; V: TRBV21-1; J: TRBJ2-3; CDR3: CASSKARGRGWTDTQYF; DNA: TGTGCCAGCAGCAAAGCGCGGGGCAGGGGCTGGACAGATACGCAGTATTTT
D: -; size: few; V: TRBV27; J: TRBJ2-2; CDR3: CASCRVGGELFF; DNA: TGTGCCAGCTGCAGGGTCGGCGGGGAGCTGTTTTTT
D: -; size: few; V: TRBV2; J: TRBJ2-1; CDR3: CASSRDKLGVQFF; DNA: TGTGCCAGCAGTCGGGACAAGCTCGGAGTGCAGTTCTTC
D: -; size: many; V: TRBV5-5; J: TRBJ2-2; CDR3: CASSKSVGELFF; DNA: TGTGCCAGCAGCAAGAGCGTTGGGGAGCTGTTTTTT
D: TRBD1; size: -; V: TRBV20-1; J: TRBJ2-7; CDR3: CSARDGTGVHEQYF; DNA: TGCAGTGCTAGAGATGGGACAGGGGTGCACGAGCAGTACTTC
D: TRBD1; size: once; V: TRBV5-6; J: TRBJ1-2; CDR3: CASSLRGLYGYTF; DNA: TGTGCCAGCAGCTTGAGGGGGCTGTATGGCTACACCTTC
D: -; size: -; V: TRBV6-5; J: TRBJ1-6; CDR3: CASSYSSDSPLHF; DNA: TGTGCCAGCAGTTACTCGAGTGATTCACCCCTCCACTTT
D: -; size: -; V: TRBV7-2; J: TRBJ2-1; CDR3: CASSLRDNSYNEQFF; DNA: TGTGCCAGCAGCCTCCGGGACAACTCCTACAATGAGCAGTTCTTC
D: -; size: many; V: TRBV7-9; J: TRBJ2-7; CDR3: CASSPGQISYEQYF; DNA: TGTGCCAGCAGCCCTGGACAGATCTCCTACGAGCAGTACTTC
D: -; size: many; V: TRBV20-1; J: TRBJ2-1; CDR3: CSARVVNHNEQFF; DNA: TGCAGTGCTAGAGTTGTTAACCACAATGAGCAGTTCTTC
D: -; size: -; V: TRBV21-1; J: TRBJ2-7; CDR3: CASSLGQSGLAGDYEQYF; DNA: TGTGCCAGCAGCCTAGGACAGAGCGGACTAGCGGGAGACTACGAGCAGTACTTC
D: TRBD2; size: -; V: TRBV20-1; J: TRBJ2-1; CDR3: CSAINSGRLGNEQFF; DNA: TGCAGTGCGATTAATAGCGGGAGGCTTGGAAATGAGCAGTTCTTC
D: TRBD2; size: -; V: TRBV20-1; J: TRBJ2-5; CDR3: CSARVGATSGYQETQYF; DNA: TGCAGTGCTAGAGTCGGCGCAACTAGCGGCTACCAAGAGACCCAGTACTTC
D: -; size: few; V: TRBV7-9; J: TRBJ2-7; CDR3: CASSIAGGSYEQYF; DNA: TGTGCCAGCAGCATAGCTGGGGGCTCCTACGAGCAGTACTTC
D: TRBD2; size: few; V: TRBV28; J: TRBJ2-3; CDR3: CASKRESPDTQYF; DNA: TGTGCCAGCAAGCGGGAGAGCCCAGATACGCAGTATTTT
D: -; size: few; V: TRBV2; J: TRBJ1-4; CDR3: CASSEGRGSNEKLFF; DNA: TGTGCCAGCAGTGAAGGAAGGGGTTCTAATGAAAAACTGTTTTTT
D: -; size: few; V: TRBV5-6; J: TRBJ2-4; CDR3: CASSLILDSKNIQYF; DNA: TGTGCCAGCAGCTTGATTTTGGACAGTAAAAACATTCAGTACTTC
D: TRBD2; size: few; V: TRBV20-1; J: TRBJ2-7; CDR3: CSASGLAAYEQYF; DNA: TGCAGTGCTTCAGGACTAGCGGCATACGAGCAGTACTTC
D: -; size: few; V: TRBV4-3; J: TRBJ2-1; CDR3: CASSHGVLGTFQEQFF; DNA: TGCGCCAGCAGCCACGGCGTCCTGGGTACGTTTCAAGAGCAGTTCTTC
D: -; size: few; V: TRBV5-1; J: TRBJ2-3; CDR3: CASSLQAVTDTQYF; DNA: TGCGCCAGCAGCTTACAAGCGGTCACAGATACGCAGTATTTT
D: -; size: few; V: TRBV15; J: TRBJ2-5; CDR3: CATSGGYETQYF; DNA: TGTGCCACGAGTGGGGGCTACGAGACCCAGTACTTC
D: TRBD2; size: -; V: TRBV20-1; J: TRBJ2-3; CDR3: CSAPRLAGRKDTQYF; DNA: TGCAGTGCTCCGAGACTAGCGGGAAGGAAGGATACGCAGTATTTT
D: -; size: -; V: TRBV5-1; J: TRBJ2-7; CDR3: CASSFQPGSYEQYF; DNA: TGCGCCAGCAGCTTCCAGCCAGGGAGCTACGAGCAGTACTTC
D: -; size: -; V: TRBV29-1; J: TRBJ2-7; CDR3: CSVVTNYEQYF; DNA: TGCAGCGTTGTGACTAACTACGAGCAGTACTTC
D: TRBD2; size: -; V: TRBV20-1; J: TRBJ2-1; CDR3: CSARAGTRGNNEQFF; DNA: TGCAGTGCTAGGGCCGGGACTAGGGGCAACAATGAGCAGTTCTTC
D: TRBD1; size: -; V: TRBV10-3; J: TRBJ2-7; CDR3: CAIRETGTAYEQYF; DNA: TGTGCCATCAGAGAGACCGGGACAGCCTACGAGCAGTACTTC
D: -; size: -; V: TRBV12-3/TRBV12-4; J: TRBJ1-4; CDR3: CASSPPGRGATNEKLFF; DNA: TGTGCCAGCAGTCCCCCCGGGCGAGGGGCAACTAATGAAAAACTGTTTTTT
D: -; size: few; V: TRBV6-5; J: TRBJ2-3; CDR3: CASSQSLAASTDTQYF; DNA: TGTGCCAGCAGTCAGTCCTTGGCGGCTAGCACAGATACGCAGTATTTT
D: -; size: -; V: TRBV6-5; J: TRBJ2-1; CDR3: CASRVVGTSNNEQFF; DNA: TGTGCCAGCAGAGTCGTGGGGACCTCAAACAATGAGCAGTTCTTC
D: -; size: few; V: TRBV5-1; J: TRBJ2-7; CDR3: CASSLVVGYEQYF; DNA: TGCGCCAGCAGCTTGGTGGTCGGTTACGAGCAGTACTTC
D: -; size: -; V: TRBV7-2; J: TRBJ2-1; CDR3: CASSLGVTYPSYNEQFF; DNA: TGTGCCAGCAGCTTAGGGGTAACATACCCCTCCTACAATGAGCAGTTCTTC
D: TRBD2; size: few; V: TRBV20-1; J: TRBJ2-1; CDR3: CSAKGLAGGKGYNEQFF; DNA: TGCAGTGCTAAGGGCCTAGCGGGAGGAAAGGGGTACAATGAGCAGTTCTTC
D: TRBD1; size: -; V: TRBV7-9; J: TRBJ2-1; CDR3: CASSSRTGGSYNEQFF; DNA: TGTGCCAGCAGTTCCCGGACAGGGGGCTCCTACAATGAGCAGTTCTTC
D: -; size: -; V: TRBV6-2/TRBV6-3; J: TRBJ1-2; CDR3: CASGYWDTRPYGYTF; DNA: TGTGCCAGCGGTTACTGGGACACCCGTCCCTATGGCTACACCTTC
D: -; size: -; V: TRBV7-2; J: TRBJ1-5; CDR3: CASSWDRAQPQHF; DNA: TGTGCCAGCAGCTGGGACCGAGCTCAGCCCCAGCATTTT